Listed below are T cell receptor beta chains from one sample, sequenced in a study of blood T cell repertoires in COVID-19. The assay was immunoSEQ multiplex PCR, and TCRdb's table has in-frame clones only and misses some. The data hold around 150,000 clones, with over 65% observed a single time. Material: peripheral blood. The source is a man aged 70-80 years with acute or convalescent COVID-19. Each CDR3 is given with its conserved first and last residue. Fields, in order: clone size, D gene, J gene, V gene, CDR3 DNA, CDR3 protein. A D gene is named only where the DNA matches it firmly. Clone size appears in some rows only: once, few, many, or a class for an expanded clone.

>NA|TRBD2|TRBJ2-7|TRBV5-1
TGCGCCAGCAGCTTACAAAACGGACTAGCGGGCGGCTACGAGCAGTACTTC
CASSLQNGLAGGYEQYF
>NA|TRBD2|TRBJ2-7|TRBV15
TGTGCCACCAGCAGAGATGATAGCGGGAAATACGAGCAGTACTTC
CATSRDDSGKYEQYF
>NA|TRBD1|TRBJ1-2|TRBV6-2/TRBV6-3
TGTGCCAGCAGTTCCGCAACAGGGGTCTATGGCTACACCTTC
CASSSATGVYGYTF
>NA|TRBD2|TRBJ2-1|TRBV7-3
TGTGCCAGCAGCCTGGGGACTAGCGGGAGCCGGTACAATGAGCAGTTCTTC
CASSLGTSGSRYNEQFF
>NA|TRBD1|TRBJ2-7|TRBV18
TGTGCCAGCTCCCCGAGGACAGGGACAGGTTTCGAGCAGTACTTC
CASSPRTGTGFEQYF
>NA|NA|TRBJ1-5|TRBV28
TGTGCCAGCAGCGAACCCGGCAGGGAAGGGACCCAGCATTTT
CASSEPGREGTQHF
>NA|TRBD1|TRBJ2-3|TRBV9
TGTGCCAGCAGCTCCCGGACAGGGTTAGATACGCAGTATTTT
CASSSRTGLDTQYF
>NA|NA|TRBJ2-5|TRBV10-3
TGTGCCATCAGTGAGGATTCCGGCCAAGAGACCCAGTACTTC
CAISEDSGQETQYF
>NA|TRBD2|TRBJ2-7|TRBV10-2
TGCGCCAGCAGTGATCTCGCGGGAGGAGCGTACTTC
CASSDLAGGAYF
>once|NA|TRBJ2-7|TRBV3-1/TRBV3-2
TGTGCCAGCAGCCTCCGGGACATCTCCTACGAGCAGTACTTC
CASSLRDISYEQYF
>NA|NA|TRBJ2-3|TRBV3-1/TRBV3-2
TGTGCCAGCAGCCCGCCAGGGACAGATACGCAGTATTTT
CASSPPGTDTQYF
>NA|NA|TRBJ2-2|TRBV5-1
TGCGCCAGCAGCTTGACAGATAACACCGGGGAGCTGTTTTTT
CASSLTDNTGELFF
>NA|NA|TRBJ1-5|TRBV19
TGTGCCAGTAGTATAAACGAGGCAGGGGGCAATCAGCCCCAGCATTTT
CASSINEAGGNQPQHF
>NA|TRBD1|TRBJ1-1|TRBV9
TGTGCCAGCAGCGCGCAGGGGGGAAGAGGCACTGAAGCTTTCTTT
CASSAQGGRGTEAFF
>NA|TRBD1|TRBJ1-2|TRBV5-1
TGCGCCAGCAGCTTGTTACAGGGTTCAGGGGGGTCTTATGGCTACACCTTC
CASSLLQGSGGSYGYTF
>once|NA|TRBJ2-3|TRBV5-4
TGTGCCAGCAGTTCGGCGGAGAACACAGATACGCAGTATTTT
CASSSAENTDTQYF
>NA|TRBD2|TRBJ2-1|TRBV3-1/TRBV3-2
TGTGCCAGCAGCCAAGAGGCTAGCGGGAGGGCCGATGAGCAGTTCTTC
CASSQEASGRADEQFF
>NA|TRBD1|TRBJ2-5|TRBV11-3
TGTGCCAGCATCCGACCCGGGACAGAAGGGACCCAGTACTTC
CASIRPGTEGTQYF
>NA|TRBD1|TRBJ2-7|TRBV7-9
TGTGCCAGCAGCTTAGGCGAACAGGGGGCAAGGGACCAGTACTTC
CASSLGEQGARDQYF
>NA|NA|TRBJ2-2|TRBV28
TGTGCCAGCAGTTTAGTTACAGGGATGGACACCGGGGAGCTGTTTTTT
CASSLVTGMDTGELFF
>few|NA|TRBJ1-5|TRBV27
TGTGCCAGCAGCAATAAACAGGGAAGGGGGCAGCCCCAGCATTTT
CASSNKQGRGQPQHF
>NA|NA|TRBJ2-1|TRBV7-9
TGTGCCAGCAGCTCACAGGGAGCGCCGTTCTTC
CASSSQGAPFF
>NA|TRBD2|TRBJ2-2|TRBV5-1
TGCGCCAGCAGCATAGACCCAGAACTAGCGGGAGTTCTCGGGGAGCTGTTTTTT
CASSIDPELAGVLGELFF
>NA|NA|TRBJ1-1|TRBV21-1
TGTGCCAGCCTGACAGGGGAGGGGTACACTGAAGCTTTCTTT
CASLTGEGYTEAFF
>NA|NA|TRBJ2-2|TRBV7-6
TGTGCCAGCAACTTCGCGGGATCACCGAACACCGGGGAGCTGTTTTTT
CASNFAGSPNTGELFF
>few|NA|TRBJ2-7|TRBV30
TGTGCCTGGAGCCAAGACAGCGAGCAGTACTTC
CAWSQDSEQYF
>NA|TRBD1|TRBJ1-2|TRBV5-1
TGCGCCAGCAGCGAGGGACAGTCCTATGGCTACACCTTC
CASSEGQSYGYTF
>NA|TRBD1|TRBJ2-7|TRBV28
TGTGCCAGCGGGGGACAGGGGAACGAGCAGTACTTC
CASGGQGNEQYF
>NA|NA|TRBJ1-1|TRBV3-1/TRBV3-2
TGTGCCAGCAGCCAAGGATACGGGGAGAACACTGAAGCTTTCTTT
CASSQGYGENTEAFF
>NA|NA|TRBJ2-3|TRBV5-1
TGCGCCAGCAGCTTGGATCTAATCACAGATACGCAGTATTTT
CASSLDLITDTQYF
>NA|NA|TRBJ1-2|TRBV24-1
TGTGCCACCAGTGAGGAGGGGCACTATGGCTACACCTTC
CATSEEGHYGYTF
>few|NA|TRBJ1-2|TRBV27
TGTGCCAGCAGTTTGCGTCAGGGCTATGGCTACACCTTC
CASSLRQGYGYTF
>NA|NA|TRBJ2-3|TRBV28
TGTGCCAGCAGTTTATTAGCCCCCTCCCCGGATACGCAGTATTTT
CASSLLAPSPDTQYF
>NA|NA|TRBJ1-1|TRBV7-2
TGTGCCAGCAGCCCCTACACTGAAGCTTTCTTT
CASSPYTEAFF
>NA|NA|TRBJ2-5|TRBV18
TGTGCCAGCTCACCAGCGGGGCGGAGGGAGACCCAGTACTTC
CASSPAGRRETQYF
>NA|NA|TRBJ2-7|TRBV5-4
TGTGCCAGCAGCTTGGATGCCGGACTCTACATTAGCTCCTACGAGCAGTACTTC
CASSLDAGLYISSYEQYF